Following are 9 T cell receptor beta chains from one sample sequenced in a study of blood T cell repertoires in COVID-19. The method was immunoSEQ multiplex PCR; TCRdb's version includes in-frame clones alone and lacks a portion of them. The data contain fewer than 100,000 clones, around nine tenths of them singletons. Sequencing input: peripheral blood. The receptors derive from a man between 50 and 59 years old with acute or convalescent COVID-19.

The chain joins TRBV3-1 (or the pseudogene TRBV3-2) to TRBJ1-5; D uncertain. Per the germline V gene, CDR1 is LGHDT and CDR2 is YNNKEL (reference sequence). With 2 bases removed from V and 3 bases from J, the gap between germline ends came to 2 bases. This CDR3 region has 12 residues. The chain's CDR3 is CASSQLNQPQHF. The CDR3 bases are TGTGCCAGCAGCCAACTCAATCAGCCCCAGCATTTT.

The sample holds a few counts of this clone. The gene calls are TRBV19 and TRBJ1-1; weak D call: TRBD1 (6 bases). The ends were cut back, 5 bases at V and 0 bases at J, with 7 bases in the middle. The V gene's germline CDR1 is LNHDA and CDR2 SQIVND (reference sequence). The CDR3 is 13 residues long. The CDR3 DNA reads as TGTGCCAGTAGTTGGGGGCTGAACACTGAAGCTTTCTTT. The encoded protein is CASSWGLNTEAFF.

This chain joins TRBV2 and TRBJ1-4; no definite D call. This CDR3 has 16 residues. V lost 7 bases and J 3 bases, leaving 18 bases between the germline ends. The V gene's germline CDR1 is SNHLY and CDR2 FYNNEI. The CDR3 DNA reads as TGTGCCAGCATCCCGTGGGCGATTAGATCTAATGAAAAACTGTTTTTT. Translating gives CASIPWAIRSNEKLFF. Complete variable domain (other parts from reference TRBV2 and TRBJ1-4): EPEVTQTPSHQVTQMGQEVILRCVPISNHLYFYWYRQILGQKVEFLVSFYNNEISEKSEIFDDQFSVERPDGSNFTLKIRSTKLEDSAMYFCASIPWAIRSNEKLFFGSGTQLSVL.

This clone was seen a single time. CDR3 nucleotides: TGTGCCAGCAGCCTTCGCGGGAGTGGAGAGACCCAGTACTTC. Translating it yields CASSLRGSGETQYF. The J gene is TRBJ2-5, the V gene TRBV3-1 (or the pseudogene TRBV3-2); 7 nucleotides align to TRBD2. Germline CDR1 reads LGHDT; CDR2 reads YNNKEL (reference sequence). This CDR3 region has 14 residues. J lost 4 bases, V lost 4 bases, and 6 bases had no gene match.

This chain links TRBV7-2 with TRBJ1-2, with TRBD1 matching over 7 bases. J was trimmed by 4 bases and V by 6 bases; bases with no gene match: 8. This CDR3 is built from 14 residues. Germline V gives CDR1 SGHTA, CDR2 FQGNSA. CDR3 protein: CASRTEGTVYGYTF. The CDR3 DNA is TGTGCCAGCAGGACTGAAGGGACAGTCTATGGCTACACCTTC.

This clone was recorded only once. The chain combines TRBV3-1 (or the pseudogene TRBV3-2) with TRBJ2-4; D not resolved. This CDR3 contains 15 residues. The ends were cut back, 1 base at V and 5 bases at J, with 12 bases in the middle. Germline lookup yields CDR1 LGHDT and CDR2 YNNKEL (reference sequence). CDR3 amino acids: CASSQASSYQNIQYF. Written as DNA, the CDR3 is TGTGCCAGCAGCCAAGCCTCCTCCTACCAAAACATTCAGTACTTC.

The chain combines TRBV3-1 (or the pseudogene TRBV3-2) with TRBJ2-7; 7 nucleotides align to TRBD1. V gave up 1 base and J gave up 3 bases; unmatched junction bases: 9. The CDR3 is made up of 16 amino acids. Germline CDR1 and CDR2: LGHDT and YNNKEL (reference sequence). The DNA for the CDR3 is TGTGCCAGCAGCCAAGGGGGAAACAGGGGAGACTACGAGCAGTACTTC. Residues: CASSQGGNRGDYEQYF.

The V and J genes are TRBV28 and TRBJ1-5; unclear D gene. This CDR3 has 14 residues. Trimming took 3 bases from V and 5 from J, leaving 11 bases between them. Germline CDR1 MDHEN, CDR2 SYDVKM. The CDR3 loop reads CASSFPNGYQPQHF. In nucleotides, the CDR3 is TGTGCCAGCAGTTTCCCGAACGGTTATCAGCCCCAGCATTTT.

This clone was counted once. The chain links TRBV27 to TRBJ2-2, with 16 bases aligning to TRBD2. Germline V gene lookup returns CDR1 MNHEY and CDR2 SMNVEV (reference sequence). This CDR3 comprises 17 residues. J lost 5 bases, V lost 5 bases, and 5 bases had no gene match. CDR3 amino acids: CASSVGTSGRETGELFF. As DNA, the CDR3 is TGTGCCAGCAGTGTCGGGACTAGCGGGAGGGAGACCGGGGAGCTGTTTTTT.